The T cell receptor beta chain described here comes from a study of T cell responses to AZD1222 COVID-19 vaccine. Study-wide results and limits: The donor cohort was predominantly white British with a female majority, and clonal diversity may have been underestimated. Repertoires were sampled only after the peak T cell response. Across spike, vaccine-associated CD4 TCRs were found, dominant at 160-218 and 743-854. Reportedly, nearly half of unique spike TCRs recognized epitopes outside B.1.351/B.1.1.7 mutations.

This table comes from immunoSEQ multiplex PCR, and its TCRdb copy is limited to in-frame clones, with some not included. The data hold 65,000 to 70,000 clones, with 80% observed a single time. CDR1 is LNHDA and CDR2 is SQIVND in the germline V gene (reference sequence). The CDR3 contains 14 residues. V dropped 5 bases and J dropped 5; count of bases not matched to a gene: 6. On this clone: Its cognate antigen is unknown.

Sequenced here: peripheral blood, sampled on day 0 of AZD1222 vaccination. V gene TRBV19 combines with J gene TRBJ1-5; 7 bases agree with TRBD1. The clonotype was recovered from an adult in good health. CDR3 coding DNA: TGTGCCAGTAGTCCTCAGGGGGGATATCAGCCCCAGCATTTT. Translation gives CASSPQGGYQPQHF.